The entry below gives a single T cell receptor (beta chain) sequence along with its context. This record belongs to a study of CD8+CD57+ T cells in acquired aplastic anemia. V dropped 7 bases and J dropped 7 bases, with 11 bases sitting between them. CDR1 is SGHRS and CDR2 is YFSETQ in the germline V gene. CDR3 length: 12 residues. Patients who underwent sequencing had shown CD8+CD57+ cell expansion by flow cytometry. No therapy had been given to the patients at the time of blood sampling. Profiling of TCR beta VDJ combinations and CDR3 sequences used genomic DNA as template. In TCRdb, the reads were re-called with MiXCR into one record per CDR3 protein. The sample lists under 200,000 distinct CDR3 sequences, roughly 48% occurring once.

The chain joins TRBV5-1 to TRBJ2-2; D unresolved. Input material: sorted CD4+, CD8+, or CD8+CD57+ T cells (not recorded which) from PBMCs. The sequence was obtained from a human donor with aplastic anemia. DNA for the CDR3: TGCGCCAGCTCTCCGGCGGTCGGGGAGCTGTTTTTT. Translating gives CASSPAVGELFF.